This TCR beta chain was retrieved from a study of T cells after somatic rescue of genetic block. CDR3 size: 11 residues. Germline CDR1 is MNHEY and CDR2 is SVGAGI. Trimming took 6 bases from V and 5 from J, leaving 8 bases between them. Assay used: immunoSEQ multiplex PCR; TCRdb lists only in-frame clones, some missing. The repertoire consists of 110,000 or so clones, with around 90% occurring once and the leading ten covering about 1.5%. The TCR was taken from a woman between 18 and 29 years old. The genes are TRBV6-5 and TRBJ2-7; D is unclear. The sequenced sample consisted of peripheral blood mononuclear cells (PBMCs). CDR3 in amino acids: CASSERNEQYF. The CDR3 DNA reads TGTGCCAGCAGCGAGAGAAACGAGCAGTACTTC.